This note documents a single T cell receptor beta chain sequence. The target antigen is unknown. Treatment here: roughly 10-day PBMC culture with coronavirus spike peptide pools or control peptides (ViraFEST assay). One should note that the unexposed donor's CD4+ T cells were collected before the COVID-19 pandemic (2011-2018). The data were obtained in a study of vaccination and CD4 T cells after COVID-19. Study information: Stimulation used overlapping spike peptides from SARS-CoV-2, HCoV-NL63, HCoV-OC43 and HCoV-229E.

The CDR3 sequence is 14 residues long. In germline, CDR1 is LNHDA, CDR2 SQIVND (reference sequence). Scientists ran DNA taken from cultured CD4+ T cells through the Oncomine TCR Beta short-read assay for sequencing. One entry per CDR3 protein, called by TCRdb with MiXCR from the PCR reads. The table records thousands of distinct CDR3 sequences, around two fifths of them present only once. The study, taken as a whole, reports: Counts of SARS-CoV-2-reactive clonotypes had a median that went from roughly 22 to 38, a nonsignificant change.

The chain recombines TRBV19 with TRBJ2-1, with D maybe TRBD2 (7 bases). Sequenced sample: CD4+ T cells from blood, cultured in vitro. The origin of this receptor is a human donor in good health. CDR3 protein: CGRRGAILNNEQFF. DNA for the CDR3: TGTGGACGACGGGGGGCAATACTGAACAATGAGCAGTTCTTC.